The 12 T cell receptor beta chains in this list originate from one sample, sequenced in a study of CD8 T cells in Susac syndrome. When the RNA was reverse transcribed, random hexamers were used with an input of roughly 0.5 to 1 ug. TCRdb analysed the immunoSEQ multiplex PCR reads with MiXCR anew, one entry per CDR3 protein. The sample shows about 190,000 distinct CDR3 sequences, 90% to 95% of them seen only once. The sequencing input was CD4+ T cells from PBMCs. Receptors originate from a human donor in good health.

The chain links TRBV2 to TRBJ2-1; the D is unclear. Germline CDR1 reads SNHLY; CDR2 reads FYNNEI. V was trimmed by 4 bases and J by 9 bases, leaving 13 bases between them. CDR3 length: 13 residues. The CDR3 bases are TGTGCCAGCAGTGTAGAAGGGTTCGGTGAGCAGTTCTTC. This translates into CASSVEGFGEQFF.

The chain couples TRBV29-1 to TRBJ1-4; D remains unclear. This CDR3 is built from 13 residues. V gave up 5 bases and J gave up 0 bases, with 7 bases separating them. The germline V gene encodes CDR1 SQVTM and CDR2 ANQGSEA. CDR3 protein: CSVQTATNEKLFF. Here the CDR3 DNA reads TGCAGCGTTCAAACAGCAACTAATGAAAAACTGTTTTTT.

The chain combines TRBV28 with TRBJ1-2; no definite D call. Germline CDR1 and CDR2: MDHEN and SYDVKM. This CDR3 has 15 residues. V shed 7 bases and J shed 2 bases, with 17 bases lying between them. CDR3 nucleotides: TGTGCCAGCACCCCCGGGTCTTCGGGGAACTATGGCTACACCTTC. This sequence encodes CASTPGSSGNYGYTF.

V usage is TRBV6-5 and J usage is TRBJ1-5; no reliable D call. CDR1 MNHEY and CDR2 SVGAGI come from the germline V gene. This CDR3 region has 13 residues. With 4 bases removed from V and 9 bases from J, the gap between germline ends came to 13 bases. The CDR3 loop is CASSSAPSRPQHF. CDR3 nucleotide sequence: TGTGCCAGCAGTTCCGCCCCTTCCCGGCCCCAGCATTTT.

The V gene is TRBV7-2, the J gene TRBJ2-4; D is undetermined. V was shortened by 1 base and J by 1 base, with 8 bases between the two germline ends. This CDR3 has 15 residues. Germline-derived CDR1 and CDR2 are SGHTA and FQGNSA. DNA of the CDR3: TGTGCCAGCAGCTTAGTACAGATGGCCAAAAACATTCAGTACTTC. Residues: CASSLVQMAKNIQYF.

The chain uses TRBV2 and TRBJ1-2; no clear D. In germline, CDR1 is SNHLY, CDR2 FYNNEI. V was clipped by 7 bases and J by 8 bases, with 14 bases between them. The length of the CDR3 is 12 residues. Here the CDR3 reads CASNLYRTGYTF. In DNA form, the CDR3 reads TGTGCCAGCAACCTTTATAGGACCGGCTACACCTTC.

V is TRBV5-1 and J is TRBJ2-3; maybe TRBD2 (6 bases). CDR3 length equals 16 residues. Germline V lookup: CDR1 SGHRS, CDR2 YFSETQ. Trimming removed 3 bases at V and 1 base at J, with 15 bases between. The CDR3 DNA reads as TGCGCCAGCAGCTCGGGACTGGGAGCGGGCACAGATACGCAGTATTTT. Protein: CASSSGLGAGTDTQYF.

The chain is built from TRBV4-2 and TRBJ2-1, with D perhaps matching TRBD2 (5 bases). This CDR3 region has 17 residues. From germline, CDR1 is LGHNA and CDR2 YNFKEQ. The germline V and J ends were trimmed by 0 bases and 2 bases, with 14 bases remaining between them. The CDR3 bases are TGTGCCAGCAGCCAAGATCGAGGGAGTTTGACCTACAATGAGCAGTTCTTC. This codes for CASSQDRGSLTYNEQFF.

This clonotype was counted once. This sequence joins TRBV7-9 and TRBJ1-3; D remains unclear. The CDR3 runs to 16 residues. Germline-derived CDR1 and CDR2 are SEHNR and FQNEAQ (reference sequence). V gave up 0 bases and J gave up 0 bases, with 9 bases separating them. The CDR3 loop reads CASSLARGNSGNTIYF. The CDR3 DNA reads as TGTGCCAGCAGCTTAGCGCGGGGAAACTCTGGAAACACCATATATTTT. The full variable domain, with the rest looked up from reference TRBV7-9 and TRBJ1-3, is DTGVSQNPRHKITKRGQNVTFRCDPISEHNRLYWYRQTLGQGPEFLTYFQNEAQLEKSRLLSDRFSAERPKGSFSTLEIQRTEQGDSAMYLCASSLARGNSGNTIYFGEGSWLTVV.

Points on this clonotype: A read error may produce the germline difference seen at one junction end. V is TRBV7-7 and J is TRBJ2-5; TRBD1 agrees at 11 bases. This CDR3 is 16 amino acids long. Germline V gene sequence: CDR1 SSHAT, CDR2 FNYEAQ (reference sequence). CDR3 amino acids: CASSTPGQGGQETQYF. The CDR3 coding sequence is TGTGCTAGCAGTACTCCGGGACAGGGGGGCCAAGAGACCCAGTACTTC. Filled out from reference TRBV7-7 and TRBJ2-5, the complete variable domain reads GAGVSQSPRYKVTKRGQDVTLRCDPISSHATLYWYQQALGQGPEFLTYFNYEAQPDKSGLPSDRFSAERPEGSISTLTIQRTEQRDSAMYRCASSTPGQGGQETQYFGPGTRLLVL.

This clonotype appeared once. The chain recombines TRBV11-3 with TRBJ2-2; tentative D call: TRBD1 (6 bases). Germline V gene sequence: CDR1 SGHNT, CDR2 YENEEA. The length of the CDR3 is 15 residues. Trimming removed 1 base at V and 6 bases at J, with 12 bases between. CDR3 residues: CASSLGDTGSGELFF. The CDR3 nucleotides read TGTGCCAGCAGCTTAGGGGACACAGGCTCCGGGGAGCTGTTTTTT.

The chain recombines TRBV3-1 with TRBJ1-1, with TRBD1 matching over 7 bases. The CDR3 spans 12 residues. Germline V gene lookup returns CDR1 LGHDT and CDR2 YNNKEL (reference sequence). V lost 3 bases, J lost 11 bases, and 6 bases stayed unmatched. CDR3 in DNA: TGTGCCAGCAGCCACTCTACAGGGGCCGCTTTCTTT. This translates into CASSHSTGAAFF. The whole variable domain, filled in from reference TRBV3-1 and TRBJ1-1, reads DTAVSQTPKYLVTQMGNDKSIKCEQNLGHDTMYWYKQDSKKFLKIMFSYNNKELIINETVPNRFSPKSPDKAHLNLHINSLELGDSAVYFCASSHSTGAAFFGQGTRLTVV.